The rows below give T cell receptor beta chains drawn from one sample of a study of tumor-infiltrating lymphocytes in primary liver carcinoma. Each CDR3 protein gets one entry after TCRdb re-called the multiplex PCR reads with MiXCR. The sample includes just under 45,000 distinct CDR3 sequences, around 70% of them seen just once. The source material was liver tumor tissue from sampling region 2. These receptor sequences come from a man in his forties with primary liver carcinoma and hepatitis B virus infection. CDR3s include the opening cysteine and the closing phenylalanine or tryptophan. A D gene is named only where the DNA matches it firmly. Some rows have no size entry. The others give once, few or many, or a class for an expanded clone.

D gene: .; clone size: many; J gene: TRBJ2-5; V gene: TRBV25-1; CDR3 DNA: TGTGCCAGCAGTGAATACGGAGGGGAGACCCAGTACTTC; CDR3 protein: CASSEYGGETQYF
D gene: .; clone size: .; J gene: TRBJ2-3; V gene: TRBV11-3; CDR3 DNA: TGTGCCAGCAGCCCCGATGGGGGTCCCCTAGATACGCAGTATTTT; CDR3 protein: CASSPDGGPLDTQYF
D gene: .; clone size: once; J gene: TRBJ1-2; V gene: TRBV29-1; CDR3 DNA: TGCAGTGTTGAGGCACCAACAGGAACTCAAGTGCCTAACTATGGCTACACCTTC; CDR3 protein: CSVEAPTGTQVPNYGYTF
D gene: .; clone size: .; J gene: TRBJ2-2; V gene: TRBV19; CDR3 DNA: TGTGCCAGTAGGCCCGTCGGGGGCATCGGGGAGTTGTTTTTT; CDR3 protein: CASRPVGGIGELFF
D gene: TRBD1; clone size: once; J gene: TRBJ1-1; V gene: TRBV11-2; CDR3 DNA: TGTCCCAGCAGCTTAAGTCGATTAGGACAGGGGGGCACTGAAGCTTTCTTT; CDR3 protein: CPSSLSRLGQGGTEAFF
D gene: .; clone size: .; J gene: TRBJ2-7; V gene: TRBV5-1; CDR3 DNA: TGCGCCAACAGTTTGAGGCTGGACTACGAGCAGTACTTC; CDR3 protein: CANSLRLDYEQYF
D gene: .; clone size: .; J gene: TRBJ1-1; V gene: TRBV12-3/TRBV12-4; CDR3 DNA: TGTGCCCGCAGTTCGGGCCAGCTCCTCACTGGAGCTTTCTTT; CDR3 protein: CARSSGQLLTGAFF
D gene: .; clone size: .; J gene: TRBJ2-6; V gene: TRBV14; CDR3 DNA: TGTGCCAGCAGTATGAGTAGAGCCAGCGTCCTGACTTTC; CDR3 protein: CASSMSRASVLTF
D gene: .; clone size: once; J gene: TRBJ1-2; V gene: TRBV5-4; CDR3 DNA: TGTGCCAGCAGCTTGGGTTTCGGTGGGGGGCCCCAGGGCGGGCAGGGCTACACCTTC; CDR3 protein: CASSLGFGGGPQGGQGYTF
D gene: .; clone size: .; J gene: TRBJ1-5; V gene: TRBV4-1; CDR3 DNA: TGCGCCAACAGTCCCATAGAGGGGAGCAACCAGCCCCAACATTTT; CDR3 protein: CANSPIEGSNQPQHF
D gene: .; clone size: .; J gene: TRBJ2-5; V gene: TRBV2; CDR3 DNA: TGTGCTAGCATGATTCTATCCAAGACCCAGTACTTC; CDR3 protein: CASMILSKTQYF
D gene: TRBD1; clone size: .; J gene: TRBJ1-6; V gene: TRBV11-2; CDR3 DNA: TGTGCCAGCACTCGCGAGGACAGGGCCTATTCACCCCTCCACTTT; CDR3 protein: CASTREDRAYSPLHF
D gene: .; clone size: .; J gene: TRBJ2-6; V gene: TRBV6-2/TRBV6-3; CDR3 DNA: TGCGCCTTCAGTTACGCGGGACTCTCTGGGGCTAACGTCCTGACTTTC; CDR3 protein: CAFSYAGLSGANVLTF
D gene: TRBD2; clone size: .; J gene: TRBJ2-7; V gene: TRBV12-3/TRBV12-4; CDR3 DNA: TGTACCAGCAGTCCCGTGCGGGGGGTCTCCTACGAGCAGTACTTC; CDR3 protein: CTSSPVRGVSYEQYF
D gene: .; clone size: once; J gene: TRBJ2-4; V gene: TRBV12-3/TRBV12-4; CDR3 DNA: TGTACCAGTACGGAGGGGGCAACCCGGAGCATTCAGTACTTC; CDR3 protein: CTSTEGATRSIQYF
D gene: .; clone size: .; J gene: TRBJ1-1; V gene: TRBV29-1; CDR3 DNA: TGCAGCGTTGCCAGAGGGGGGGTGGACACTGAAGCTTTCTTT; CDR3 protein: CSVARGGVDTEAFF
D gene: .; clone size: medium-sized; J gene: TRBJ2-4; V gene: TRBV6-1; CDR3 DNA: TGTGCCAGCAGTGAAATCACCACAGTAAATTTTCAGTACTTC; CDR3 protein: CASSEITTVNFQYF
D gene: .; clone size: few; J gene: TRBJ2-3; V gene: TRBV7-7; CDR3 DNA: TGTGCTAGCAGCCGAGGCCAGGAACGCACAGATACGCAGTATTTT; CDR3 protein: CASSRGQERTDTQYF
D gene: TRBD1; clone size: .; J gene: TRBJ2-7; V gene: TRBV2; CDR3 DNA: TGCGCCAGCAGTGAGAGTAGACAGGGTCTCGTCGGCGAGCAGTACTTC; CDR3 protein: CASSESRQGLVGEQYF
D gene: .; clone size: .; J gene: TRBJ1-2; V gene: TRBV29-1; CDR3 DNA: TGCAGTGTTGGCTCCGATGGCTACACCTTC; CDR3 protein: CSVGSDGYTF
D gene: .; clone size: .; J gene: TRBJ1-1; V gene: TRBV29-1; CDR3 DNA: TGCAGCGCTAGGGCGGGGTGGGGAATGAGCACTGAAGCTTTCTTT; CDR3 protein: CSARAGWGMSTEAFF
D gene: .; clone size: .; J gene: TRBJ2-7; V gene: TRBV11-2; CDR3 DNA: TGTGCTAGCAGCTCTAAGAGGAACTCCCACGAGCAGTACTTC; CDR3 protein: CASSSKRNSHEQYF
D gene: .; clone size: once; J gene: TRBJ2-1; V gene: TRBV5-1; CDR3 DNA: TGCGCCAGCAGCTTGGTCGGGGCCGAGCTGTTCTTC; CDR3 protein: CASSLVGAELFF
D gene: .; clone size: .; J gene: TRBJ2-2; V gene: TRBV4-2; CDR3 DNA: TGCGCCAGCAGCCTAGGGGGACTGTCGGGAGGGGAGCTGTTTTTT; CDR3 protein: CASSLGGLSGGELFF
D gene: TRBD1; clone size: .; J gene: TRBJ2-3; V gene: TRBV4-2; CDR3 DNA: TGTGCCAGCAGGCAGGGTCAGGGGGCAGATTCGCAGTATTTT; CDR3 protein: CASRQGQGADSQYF
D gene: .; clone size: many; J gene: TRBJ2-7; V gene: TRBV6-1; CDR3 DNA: TGTGCCACCCGTGGAGGGAATTCCTACGAGCAGTACTTC; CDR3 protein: CATRGGNSYEQYF
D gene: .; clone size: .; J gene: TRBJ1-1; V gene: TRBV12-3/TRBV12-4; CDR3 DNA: TGTGCCAGCAGTCCTCGATCGAGCACTGAAGCTTTCTTT; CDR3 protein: CASSPRSSTEAFF
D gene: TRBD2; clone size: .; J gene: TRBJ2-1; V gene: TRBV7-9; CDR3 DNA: TGTGCCAGCTGCTTTAAGGGAGCGGGAGGGTACTACAATGAGCAATTCTTC; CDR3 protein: CASCFKGAGGYYNEQFF
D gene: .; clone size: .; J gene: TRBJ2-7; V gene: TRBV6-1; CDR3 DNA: TGTGCCAACAGCGACTACGAGCAGTACTTC; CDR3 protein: CANSDYEQYF
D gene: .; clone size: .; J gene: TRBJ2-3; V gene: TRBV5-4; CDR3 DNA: TGTGCCAGCAGCTTGGCCCCAGGAGATACGCAAAATTTT; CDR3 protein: CASSLAPGDTQNF
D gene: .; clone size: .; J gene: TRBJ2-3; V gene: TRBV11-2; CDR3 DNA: TGTGCCAGCAGCCTAAAAGGGGGACTGACGAGTCAGTCCCAGTATTTT; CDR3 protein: CASSLKGGLTSQSQYF
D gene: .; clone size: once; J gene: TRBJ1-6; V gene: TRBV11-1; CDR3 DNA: TGTACCAGTAGCCGGATACTGGTTTCACCCCTCCACTTT; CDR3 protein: CTSSRILVSPLHF
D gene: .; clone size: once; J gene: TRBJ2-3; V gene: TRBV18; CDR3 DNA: TGTACCAGCTCCCCAACAGATACGCAGTATTTT; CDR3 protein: CTSSPTDTQYF
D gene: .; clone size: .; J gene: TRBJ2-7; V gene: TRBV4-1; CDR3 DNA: TGCGCCAGCAGCCGCAGTGACAGAGGGTACGAGCAGTGCTTC; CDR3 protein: CASSRSDRGYEQCF